This T cell receptor beta chain was sequenced in a study of T cells in Graves' hyperthyroidism and ophthalmopathy. This clonotype was recorded many times. Template material for amplifying TCR beta CDR3 regions consisted of RNA transcripts. First-round RT-PCR of the TCR CDR3 relied on the HTBI primer set. TCRdb reprocessed the multiplex PCR reads with MiXCR, giving one entry per CDR3 protein. This table holds some 500,000 distinct CDR3 sequences, 16% found once. V lost 4 bases and J 1 base, leaving 13 bases between the germline ends. The CDR3 consists of 16 residues. Per the germline V gene, CDR1 is LGHDT and CDR2 is YNNKEL (reference sequence).

The sequence came from a woman in her 30s with Graves' ophthalmopathy. Sequencing used blood. The chain employs TRBV3-1 and TRBJ2-2; maybe TRBD1 (6 bases). The CDR3 nucleotides read TGTGCCAGCAGCCGCCGGACAGTCAGGAACACCGGGGAGCTGTTTTTT. Residues: CASSRRTVRNTGELFF.